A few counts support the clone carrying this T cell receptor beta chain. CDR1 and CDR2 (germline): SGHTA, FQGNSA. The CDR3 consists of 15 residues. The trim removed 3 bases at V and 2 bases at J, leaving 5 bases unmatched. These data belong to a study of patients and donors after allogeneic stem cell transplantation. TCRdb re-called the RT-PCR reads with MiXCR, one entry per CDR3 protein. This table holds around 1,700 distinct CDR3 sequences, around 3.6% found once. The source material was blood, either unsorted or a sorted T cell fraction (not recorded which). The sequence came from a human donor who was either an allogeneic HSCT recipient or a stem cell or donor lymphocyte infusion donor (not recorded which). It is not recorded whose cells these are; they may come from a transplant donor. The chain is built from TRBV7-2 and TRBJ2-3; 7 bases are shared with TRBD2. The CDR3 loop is CASSFQAGNTDTQYF. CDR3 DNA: TGTGCCAGCAGCTTCCAAGCGGGGAACACAGATACGCAGTATTTT.